What follows describes a single T cell receptor (beta chain). Germline V gene lookup returns CDR1 SGHRS and CDR2 YFSETQ. The CDR3 has 16 amino acids. V dropped 0 bases and J dropped 3; count of bases not matched to a gene: 4. The sample belongs to a study of T cell changes during pregnancy in multiple sclerosis. Libraries were prepared by immunoSEQ multiplex PCR; TCRdb keeps only in-frame clonotypes and omits some of them. The sample carries about 93,000 clones, around 92% recorded once. The clonotype comes from a female donor with multiple sclerosis, enrolled in a pregnancy study. The sample in question was peripheral blood, obtained after pregnancy. V is TRBV5-1 and J is TRBJ2-1, with 9 bases that match TRBD2. CDR3 sequence (DNA): TGCGCCAGCAGCTTGGAATCTAGCGGGGTCTACAATGAGCAGTTCTTC. This codes for CASSLESSGVYNEQFF.